This TCR beta chain stems from a study of T-cell reconstitution after alpha-beta-depleted transplantation in children (dated by TCRdb to 2016 to 2017). A note on the overall study: Using TCR repertoire profiling, the study followed T-cell immune reconstitution in a quantitative way in children after TCRalphabeta/CD19-depleted allogeneic hematopoietic cell transplantation.

The sample's treatment or condition, from its label and the paper: allogeneic hematopoietic cell transplantation with graft depleted of TCRalphabeta T cells and CD19 B cells. Transplant recipients were children who received TCRalphabeta/CD19-depleted allogeneic hematopoietic cell grafts. What the authors observed across the whole study: Apparently early alphabetaT-cell count recovery about two months after transplant reportedly relied on only several hundred rapidly expanded clones derived from non-depleted graft cells. Over subsequent months, a decline in hyperexpanded clone frequencies was noted, and after one year, T-cell counts and TCRbeta diversity were mostly ascribed to newly produced T cells. In some patients, the high TCRbeta diversity seen at day 60 was put down to recipient T cells and intrathymic progenitors that had survived conditioning.

Receptors were amplified or captured by PCR. The instrument given in TCRdb is Illumina HiSeq 2500. TCR library preparation used molecular barcoding, with unique molecular identifiers applied to normalize quantification of the TCRbeta repertoire. In TCRdb, the public reads were trimmed at Q25 with fastp and aligned with MiXCR, with productive beta chains retained. Entries that share a CDR3 protein sequence are merged under the most common genes and DNA. The sample yields tens of thousands of distinct CDR3 sequences; about a sixth were counted once. About half of the sample is in the top ten clones. At the junction V is shortened by 6 bases and J by 2 bases; bases outside the gene matches: 9. Spanning cysteine to phenylalanine, the CDR3 consists of 16 amino acids. Solely the CDR3 DNA is kept, with 48 bases framed from the first base. In the case of this clonotype: This clone's antigen is unknown. Base qualities are not recorded, but no much larger clone differs from it by a single base.

The specimen was PBMCs, mostly from graft donor cells, collected 360 days after TCRalphabeta/CD19-depleted stem cell transplant. The chain joins TRBV12-3 or TRBV12-4 to TRBJ2-3; 9 junctional bases match TRBD2. The TCR comes from a male patient aged 2 to 9 who had a stem cell transplant for acute lymphoblastic leukemia, so the T cells may come from the graft donor. This receptor carries the CDR3 CASSQGLAPNTDTQYF. The nucleotides are TGTGCCAGCAGCCAAGGACTAGCGCCTAACACAGATACGCAGTATTTT.